This T cell receptor (beta chain) was captured by sequencing in a study of T cell responses to AZD1222 COVID-19 vaccine. Study-level findings and limits: Regions 160-218 and 743-854 dominated among vaccine-associated CD4 TCRs spanning spike.

This clone showed up just a few times. Its antigen remains unknown. Sequencing was performed with immunoSEQ multiplex PCR; in TCRdb, only in-frame clones are kept and a portion is missing. The sample has 140,000 to 150,000 clones, about 86% seen once; the top ten hold roughly 5.1%. The CDR3 sequence is 13 residues long. Germline V gene lookup returns CDR1 SGHDN and CDR2 FVKESK. V dropped 4 bases and J dropped 2 bases, with 8 bases sitting between them. This clonotype was sampled from an adult who received the AZD1222 COVID-19 vaccine. The chain employs TRBV14 and TRBJ1-2; D uncertain. The specimen comprised peripheral blood, sampled 28 days after the second AZD1222 dose. For the CDR3, the DNA is TGTGCCAGCAGCCGAACAGTCAACTATGGCTACACCTTC. Amino acids: CASSRTVNYGYTF.